This record looks at one T cell receptor delta chain sequence and its context. What it recognizes is unknown. This DNA's translation differs at residue 33 from TCRdb's protein, which comes from a much larger clone; a read error is likely, and the protein shown is translated from the DNA. The record originates from a study of γδ T cells in repeated Plasmodium falciparum infection. Vgamma9/Vdelta2+ and Vdelta2-negative gammadelta T cells were flow-sorted from PBMC for bulk sequencing. The CDR3 is 35 amino acids. Germline loops: CDR1 GEAIGNYY, CDR2 EKD. TCRdb reanalyzed the multiplex PCR reads using CATT. The sample records tens of thousands of delta-chain clones, approximately 0.96% being singletons. General study results and limits: Waves of new clonotype selection appeared after repeated controlled infections in Vdelta2-negative, largely Vdelta1+, gammadelta T cells.

This TCR was sampled from a pool of human donors (malaria-infected and uninfected, not separated). The V and J genes are TRDV2 and TRDJ3; a weak D match, TRDD3 (6 bases). Sequenced material: gamma-delta T cells from blood. CDR3 nucleotide sequence: TGTGCCTGTGACCCCCCGCGGTTGTGCCACGGCAAAGAATACACCTTGGCCAGGATTCTGGGGATTCAATCCATTAGCTCCTGGGACACCCGACAGATATTTTTC. Residues: CACDPPRLCHGKEYTLARILGIQSISSWDTRQIFF.